This entry concerns a single T cell receptor (beta chain). Per the original data handling: Amplification of reference gene primers provided the estimated nucleated cell counts. Clones were sequenced by immunoSEQ multiplex PCR, and TCRdb holds only the in-frame ones, with some missing. The V and J calls and the clone size are those of that table, but D and trimming were determined from the DNA. The table lists 200,000 to 300,000 clones, roughly 88% of them singletons. This specimen comes from a study of blood T cell repertoires in COVID-19. Study overall: The samples span acute and convalescent COVID-19 from the United States, Italy and Spain.

Germline V gives CDR1 SGHDT, CDR2 YYEEEE. The CDR3 extends over 13 amino acids. V lost 0 bases and J lost 3, with 6 bases in between. The receptor was derived from a man in his forties or fifties with acute or convalescent COVID-19. The V gene is TRBV5-6, the J gene TRBJ1-2, with a tentative D call TRBD1 (6 bases). The sequenced material came from peripheral blood. The CDR3 loop is CASSLDRDYGYTF. The DNA for the CDR3 is TGTGCCAGCAGCTTGGACAGGGACTATGGCTACACCTTC.